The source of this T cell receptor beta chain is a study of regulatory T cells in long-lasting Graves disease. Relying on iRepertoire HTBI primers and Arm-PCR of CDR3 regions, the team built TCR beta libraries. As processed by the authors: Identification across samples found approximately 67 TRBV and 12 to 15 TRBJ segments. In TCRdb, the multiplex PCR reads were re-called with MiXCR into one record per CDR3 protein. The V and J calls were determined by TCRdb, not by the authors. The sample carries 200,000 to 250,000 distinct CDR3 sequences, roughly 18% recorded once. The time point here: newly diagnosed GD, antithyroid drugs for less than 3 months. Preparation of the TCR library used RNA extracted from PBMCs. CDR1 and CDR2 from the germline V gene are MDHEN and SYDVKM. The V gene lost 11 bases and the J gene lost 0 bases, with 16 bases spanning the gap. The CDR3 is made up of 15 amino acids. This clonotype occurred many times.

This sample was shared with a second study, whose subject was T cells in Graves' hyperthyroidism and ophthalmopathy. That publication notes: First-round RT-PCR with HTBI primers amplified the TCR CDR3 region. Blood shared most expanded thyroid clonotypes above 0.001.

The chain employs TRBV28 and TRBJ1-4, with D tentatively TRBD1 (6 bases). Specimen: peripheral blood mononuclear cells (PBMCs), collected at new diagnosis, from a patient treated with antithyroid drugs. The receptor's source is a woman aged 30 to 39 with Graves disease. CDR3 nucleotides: TGTGCCGGGGGCACAGGGTCGGCAACTAATGAAAAACTGTTTTTT. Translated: CAGGTGSATNEKLFF. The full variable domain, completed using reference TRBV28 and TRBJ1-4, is DVKVTQSSRYLVKRTGEKVFLECVQDMDHENMFWYRQDPGLGLRLIYFSYDVKMKEKGDIPEGYSVSREKKERFSLILESASTNQTSMYLCAGGTGSATNEKLFFGSGTQLSVL.